This TCR beta chain was sequenced for a study of T cells after yellow fever vaccination. Points from the study as a whole: The secondary response peaked faster, at day 5 versus 15, but was weaker.

UMIs were added to TCR cDNA along with a universal primer site when it was made by 5'RACE template switching. TCRdb re-derived calls from the 5' RACE reads in MiXCR, one entry per CDR3 protein. The sample contains tens of thousands of distinct CDR3 sequences, 7.7% of which appear only once. This CDR3 contains 13 residues. Germline values: CDR1 SNHLY, CDR2 FYNNEI. The trim removed 11 bases at V and 0 bases at J, leaving 5 bases unmatched. In its sample, this clonotype was seen many times. Antigen specificity is unknown. Specimen: CD8+ T cells sorted from PBMCs, collected on the day of the yellow fever booster vaccination. The receptor comes from a man aged 25 to 40 who received the YFV17D yellow fever vaccine. This sequence joins TRBV2 and TRBJ2-3; 7 nucleotides line up with TRBD1. CDR3 sequence (DNA): TGTGCCTACCCAGGGGGTAGCACAGATACGCAGTATTTT. Translated, it gives CAYPGGSTDTQYF.